Given below is one T cell receptor (beta chain) in context. This specimen comes from a study of cytomegalovirus exposure and HLA in healthy donors. This CDR3 is built from 14 residues. CDR1 SGHTA and CDR2 FQGNSA come from the germline V gene. Germline trimming cut 4 bases from V and 2 bases from J; bases unmatched to any gene: 2. The protocol was immunoSEQ multiplex PCR, while the TCRdb copy is restricted to in-frame clones and leaves out a portion. The table has 250,000 to 350,000 clones, roughly 87% seen once. The source is a woman under 40 in good health and CMV-seropositive. The specimen sequenced was PBMCs. The rearrangement joins TRBV7-2 to TRBJ1-2; 9 bases fit TRBD1. CDR3 in amino acids: CASSWGTGNYGYTF. CDR3 DNA: TGTGCCAGCAGCTGGGGGACAGGGAACTATGGCTACACCTTC. The variable domain in full, completed from reference TRBV7-2 and TRBJ1-2, reads GAGVSQSPSNKVTEKGKDVELRCDPISGHTALYWYRQSLGQGLEFLIYFQGNSAPDKSGLPSDRFSAERTGGSVSTLTIQRTQQEDSAVYLCASSWGTGNYGYTFGSGTRLTVV.